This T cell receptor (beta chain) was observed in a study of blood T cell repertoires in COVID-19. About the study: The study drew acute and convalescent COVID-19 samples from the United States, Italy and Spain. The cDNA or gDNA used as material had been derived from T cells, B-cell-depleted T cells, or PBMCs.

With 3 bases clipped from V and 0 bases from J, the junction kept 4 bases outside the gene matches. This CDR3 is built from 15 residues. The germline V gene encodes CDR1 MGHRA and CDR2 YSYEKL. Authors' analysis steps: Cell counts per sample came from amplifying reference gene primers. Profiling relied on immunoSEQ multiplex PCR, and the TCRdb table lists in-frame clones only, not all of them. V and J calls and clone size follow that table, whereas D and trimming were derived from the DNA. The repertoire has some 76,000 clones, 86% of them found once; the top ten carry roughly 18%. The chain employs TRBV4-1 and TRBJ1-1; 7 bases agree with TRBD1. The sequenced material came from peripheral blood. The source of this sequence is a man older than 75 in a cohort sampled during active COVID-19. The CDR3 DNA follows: TGCGCCAGCAGCCAGCCGGGACAGATGAACACTGAAGCTTTCTTT. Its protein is CASSQPGQMNTEAFF.